The rows below give T cell receptor beta chains drawn from one sample of a study of T cell responses to AZD1222 COVID-19 vaccine. Measured with immunoSEQ multiplex PCR; TCRdb has only the in-frame clones, and not every one. Of some 100,000 clones in the sample, 80% to 95% are singletons; the top ten hold more than 1.5%. The source was peripheral blood, collected on day 0 of AZD1222 vaccination. These receptors were taken from an adult in good health. CDR3s include the opening cysteine and the closing phenylalanine or tryptophan. A D gene is named only where the DNA matches it firmly. Only part of the rows carry a size: once, few, many, or a class if the clone is expanded.

.	TRBV28	.	TRBJ2-7	CASSYGQSGQYF	TGTGCCAGCAGTTATGGACAGTCTGGGCAGTACTTC
.	TRBV7-8	.	TRBJ1-5	CASSGEGDQPQHF	TGTGCCAGCAGCGGGGAGGGAGATCAGCCCCAGCATTTT
.	TRBV28	.	TRBJ1-2	CASSSPVQVLYGYTF	TGTGCCAGCAGTTCCCCCGTGCAGGTCCTTTATGGCTACACCTTC
.	TRBV27	.	TRBJ2-3	CASSSGHTQYF	TGTGCCAGTTCAAGCGGACATACGCAGTATTTT
.	TRBV18	.	TRBJ2-4	CASSPSGTKNIQYF	TGTGCCAGCTCACCTAGCGGAACCAAAAACATTCAGTACTTC
.	TRBV6-5	.	TRBJ1-5	CASRPAGKNQPQHF	TGTGCCAGCAGACCAGCAGGGAAAAATCAGCCCCAGCATTTT
.	TRBV29-1	.	TRBJ2-7	CSVVPSRRQGSYEQYF	TGCAGCGTTGTACCCTCCCGGCGGCAGGGGAGCTACGAGCAGTACTTC
once	TRBV7-9	.	TRBJ1-1	CASNPLGDTEAFF	TGTGCCAGCAACCCATTAGGGGACACTGAAGCTTTCTTT
once	TRBV10-3	TRBD1	TRBJ2-2	CAISRDRGSNTGELFF	TGTGCCATCAGTAGGGACAGGGGATCGAACACCGGGGAGCTGTTTTTT
.	TRBV2	TRBD2	TRBJ2-1	CASSDPTSGRSYNEQFF	TGTGCCAGCAGTGATCCGACTAGCGGAAGATCCTACAATGAGCAGTTCTTC
.	TRBV24-1	TRBD1	TRBJ1-5	CATSDHDRGSNQPQHF	TGTGCCACCAGTGATCATGACAGGGGTAGCAATCAGCCCCAGCATTTT
.	TRBV27	.	TRBJ1-6	CASRRSQNLYNSPLHF	TGTGCCAGCAGGCGGTCTCAGAACCTCTATAATTCACCCCTCCACTTT
.	TRBV6-2/TRBV6-3	.	TRBJ2-1	CASSYGYGIEQFF	TGTGCCAGCAGTTACGGGTATGGCATCGAGCAGTTCTTC
.	TRBV7-2	.	TRBJ2-3	CASSPWSGTDTQYF	TGTGCCAGCAGCCCCTGGAGCGGCACAGATACGCAGTATTTT
once	TRBV28	TRBD1	TRBJ2-1	CASSSWTGGLDNEQFF	TGTGCCAGCAGTTCCTGGACAGGGGGCTTGGACAATGAGCAGTTCTTC
.	TRBV7-3	TRBD1	TRBJ1-5	CASSIPPGQTFDQPQHF	TGTGCCAGCAGCATTCCTCCGGGACAGACGTTCGATCAGCCCCAGCATTTT
once	TRBV9	.	TRBJ2-7	CASSASDRDFSYEQYF	TGTGCCAGCAGCGCCTCCGACCGGGATTTCTCCTACGAGCAGTACTTC
once	TRBV9	.	TRBJ2-3	CATQPGTDTQYF	TGTGCCACCCAACCGGGCACAGATACGCAGTATTTT
.	TRBV7-9	TRBD1	TRBJ1-1	CASSTRDSQNTEAFF	TGTGCCAGCAGCACCAGGGACAGCCAAAACACTGAAGCTTTCTTT
once	TRBV5-1	.	TRBJ1-2	CASSSQGPLAFPYGYTF	TGCGCCAGCAGCTCGCAGGGGCCACTGGCCTTTCCCTATGGCTACACCTTC
.	TRBV10-3	.	TRBJ2-7	CAIAKGATYEQYF	TGTGCCATTGCGAAGGGAGCAACCTACGAGCAGTACTTC
once	TRBV28	.	TRBJ2-1	CATQRDIESYNEQFF	TGTGCCACCCAGAGAGATATAGAATCCTACAATGAGCAGTTCTTC
.	TRBV12-3/TRBV12-4	.	TRBJ1-4	CASSLPVEKLFF	TGTGCCAGCAGTTTGCCGGTCGAAAAACTGTTTTTT
.	TRBV19	.	TRBJ1-5	CASSIKRSNQPQHF	TGTGCCAGTAGTATAAAGAGGAGCAATCAGCCCCAGCATTTT
once	TRBV19	.	TRBJ2-3	CASSRGSDGDTQYF	TGTGCCAGTAGTAGGGGGTCAGATGGGGATACGCAGTATTTT
.	TRBV19	.	TRBJ2-7	CASSGQKNTYEQYF	TGTGCCAGTAGTGGACAGAAAAACACCTACGAGCAGTACTTC